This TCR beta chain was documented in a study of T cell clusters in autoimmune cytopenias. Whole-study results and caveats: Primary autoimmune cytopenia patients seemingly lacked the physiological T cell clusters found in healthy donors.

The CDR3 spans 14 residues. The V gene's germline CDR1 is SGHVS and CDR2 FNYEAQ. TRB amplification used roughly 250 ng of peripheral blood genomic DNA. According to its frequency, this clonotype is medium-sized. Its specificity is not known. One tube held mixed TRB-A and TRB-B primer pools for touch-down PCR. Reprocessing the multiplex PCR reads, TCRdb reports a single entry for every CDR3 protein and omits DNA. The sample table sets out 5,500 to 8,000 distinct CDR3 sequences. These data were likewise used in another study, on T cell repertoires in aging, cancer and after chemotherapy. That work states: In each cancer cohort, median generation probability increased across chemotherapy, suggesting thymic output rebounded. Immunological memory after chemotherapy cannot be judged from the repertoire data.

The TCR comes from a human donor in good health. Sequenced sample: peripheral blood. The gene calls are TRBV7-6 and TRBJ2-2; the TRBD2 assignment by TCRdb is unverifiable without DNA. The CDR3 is CASSPRLNTGELFF.